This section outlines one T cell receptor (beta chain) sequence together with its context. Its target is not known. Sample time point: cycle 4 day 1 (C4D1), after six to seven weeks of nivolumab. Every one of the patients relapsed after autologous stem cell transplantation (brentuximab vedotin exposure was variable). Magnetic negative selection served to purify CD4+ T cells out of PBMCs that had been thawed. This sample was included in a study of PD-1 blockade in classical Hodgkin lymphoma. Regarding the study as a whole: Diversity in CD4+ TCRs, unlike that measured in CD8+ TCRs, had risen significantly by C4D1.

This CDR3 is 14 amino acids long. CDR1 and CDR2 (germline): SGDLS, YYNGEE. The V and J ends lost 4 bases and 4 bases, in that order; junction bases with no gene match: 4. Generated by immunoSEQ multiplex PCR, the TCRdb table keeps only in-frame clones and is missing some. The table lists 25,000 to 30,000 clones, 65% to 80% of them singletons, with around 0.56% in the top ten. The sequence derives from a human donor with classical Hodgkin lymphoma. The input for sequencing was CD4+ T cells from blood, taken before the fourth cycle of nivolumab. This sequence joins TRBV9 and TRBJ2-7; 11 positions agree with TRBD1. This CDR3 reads CASSPGQGAYEQYF. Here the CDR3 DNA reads TGTGCCAGCAGCCCCGGACAGGGGGCATACGAGCAGTACTTC.